The source of this T cell receptor beta chain is a study of CD8+ T cells in alopecia areata (dated by TCRdb to 2016 to 2018). Background for the entire study: The treated patients took part in an open-label pilot trial in which moderate-to-severe alopecia areata was treated with oral tofacitinib at 5 to 10 mg twice daily. Clonality in the scalp was compared among normal scalp (n=4), patchy alopecia areata scalp (n=8), and alopecia totalis/universalis scalp (n=8). The SALT score, which quantifies the percentage of affected scalp surface area, was used to measure disease severity in treated patients. In both human patients and the C3H/HeJ mouse model, the study applied high-throughput TCRbeta sequencing to look at T cell clonal expansion in alopecia areata. Tofacitinib was administered for 6 to 18 months, and 6 months of follow-up off drug were then conducted to assess delayed response and recurrence. RNA came from the PAXgene miRNA kit for fixed scalp, the miRNeasy kit for PBMCs, and the RNeasy kit for mouse skin. Amplification of TCRbeta CDR3 regions was done by immunoSEQ multiplex PCR using 35 Vbeta forward primers and 13 Jbeta reverse primers. Biopsies were taken from tofacitinib-treated patients at baseline and again at 4 and 24 weeks into treatment, and several of those patients also had a later scalp biopsy. On the human side, TCRbeta sequencing was run on scalp tissue and on sorted CD4+ and CD8+ peripheral blood T cells from healthy controls and from alopecia areata patients with either patchy or totalis/universalis disease. Findings and caveats that apply to the study as a whole: Resident alphabeta T cells in normal human skin are also sequenced, complicating scalp TCR repertoire analysis, unlike mouse skin dominated by gammadelta T cells. Higher clonality and more expanded CD8+ clones were observed in lesional scalp than in normal scalp, particularly in alopecia totalis/universalis, a finding suggestive of antigenic drive. Many expanded lesional clones persisted in scalp and blood during tofacitinib treatment, which may partly explain relapse after stopping treatment. The treated cohort was small, with a single nonresponder, so links between baseline CD8+ expansion and response need larger studies. TCR sequences shared between patients were less clear than in mice, possibly partly because of HLA diversity in the patient population. Tofacitinib significantly decreased scalp clonality and the number of expanded CD8+ clones among the top 100 scalp clones.

The time point label of this sample denotes: about 4 weeks on oral tofacitinib. The treatment or condition label of this sample denotes: oral pan-JAK inhibitor, 5-10 mg twice daily. Peripheral blood and lesional scalp punch biopsies were obtained from patients with alopecia areata. PBMCs were isolated by density centrifugation and stained for CD3, CD4 and CD8, after which CD4+ and CD8+ T cells were sorted on a FACSAria. The protocol used for the library was the immunoSEQ multiplex PCR assay. RNA was extracted from all samples and reverse transcribed into cDNA as template for TCR sequencing. SuperScript III was used to make first-strand cDNA, primed with a 2:1 mix of oligo-dT and random hexamers. Amplification bias was assessed with a synthetic immune receptor repertoire, and residual bias was removed computationally. The paper's data handling went like this. Raw reads were preprocessed to remove errors, and CDR3 was defined according to IMGT conventions as the region from the conserved cysteine to phenylalanine. Clonality was calculated as 1 minus Shannon entropy normalized by log2 of the number of productive unique TCRs. Whether each scalp clone was CD4 or CD8 was inferred by checking scalp TCRbeta sequences against the CD4 and CD8 repertoires from sorted blood. TCRdb's version of the immuneACCESS table is confined to in-frame rearrangements and falls short of the full clone set. An unresolved V gene accounts for under half of the shortfall where checked; the remainder is of unknown origin. V and J calls and clone size are as listed in that table; D and trimming were resolved from the DNA. This sample holds around 210,000 clones; less than 65% were observed only once. The top ten hold around 4.3% of the sample.

This clone occurred a few times. Its antigen specificity is not known. At one end the junction does not follow the germline gene, possibly because of a read error. The CDR3 has 14 amino acids, counting the end cysteine and phenylalanine. Just the 42-base CDR3 DNA is kept, in frame starting at base 1. In the germline V gene (reference sequence), CDR1 corresponds to SSHAT and CDR2 to FNYEAQ. The specimen was CD4+ T cells sorted from blood, collected at week 4, from a patient treated with tofacitinib. This sequence originates from a human donor with alopecia areata. This chain joins TRBV7-7 to TRBJ2-2; 7 junctional bases match TRBD1. The CDR3 sequence is CASRPDRETGELFF. The base sequence is TGTGCTAGCAGACCCGACAGGGAGACCGGGGAGCTGTTTTTT.